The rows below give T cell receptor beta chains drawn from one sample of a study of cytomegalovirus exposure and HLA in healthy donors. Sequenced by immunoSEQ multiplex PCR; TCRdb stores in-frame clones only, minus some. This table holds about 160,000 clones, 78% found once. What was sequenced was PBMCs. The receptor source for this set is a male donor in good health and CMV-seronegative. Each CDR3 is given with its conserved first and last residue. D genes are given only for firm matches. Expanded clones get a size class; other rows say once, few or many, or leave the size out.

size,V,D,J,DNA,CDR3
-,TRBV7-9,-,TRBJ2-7,TGTGCCAGCAGCTTCCCGCGACAGTCAATCTACGAGCAGTACTTC,CASSFPRQSIYEQYF
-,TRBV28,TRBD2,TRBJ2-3,TGTGCCAGCAGTCCCGGGCTAGCGGGTGAAGAGACAGATACGCAGTATTTT,CASSPGLAGEETDTQYF
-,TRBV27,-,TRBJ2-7,TGTGCCAGCAAGGGAGGCGTGACAGGGTTATACGAGCAGTACTTC,CASKGGVTGLYEQYF
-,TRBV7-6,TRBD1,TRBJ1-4,TGTGCCAGCAGCTTAACACAGGGGCAGGGTGAAAAACTGTTTTTT,CASSLTQGQGEKLFF
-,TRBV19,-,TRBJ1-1,TGTGCCAGTAGACCAGGGTACACTGAAGCTTTCTTT,CASRPGYTEAFF
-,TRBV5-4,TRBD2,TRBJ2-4,TGTGCCAGCAGCCTGGGACTAGCGGGAGCGGGGGGGCGAAACATTCAGTACTTC,CASSLGLAGAGGRNIQYF
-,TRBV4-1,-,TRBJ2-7,TGCGCCAGCAGCCAAGTTCAGGCCCTGACCTACGAGCAGTACTTC,CASSQVQALTYEQYF
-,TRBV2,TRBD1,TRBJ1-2,TGTGCCGGGGGGACAGGGCTTGACTATGGCTACACCTTC,CAGGTGLDYGYTF
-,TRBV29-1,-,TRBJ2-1,TGCAGCGTTGGAAGCGGGCCTAGCTCCTACAATGAGCAGTTCTTC,CSVGSGPSSYNEQFF
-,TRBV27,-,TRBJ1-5,TGTGCCAGCAGAATTCGCGGTGGGAATCAGCCCCAGCATTTT,CASRIRGGNQPQHF
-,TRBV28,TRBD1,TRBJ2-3,TGTGCCAGCAGCGACGGACAGGGAAAAGATACGCAGTATTTT,CASSDGQGKDTQYF
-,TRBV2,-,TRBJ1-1,TGTGCCAGCAGTGCGGGGTTTCCAAAAGCTTTCTTT,CASSAGFPKAFF
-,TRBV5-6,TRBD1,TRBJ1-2,TGTGCCAGCAGCTTGTCAAAAGGGGGCGCGCACGGCTACACCTTC,CASSLSKGGAHGYTF
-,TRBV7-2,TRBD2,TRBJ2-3,TGTGCCAGCAGCCCACGGGGGGGTAGCACAGATACGCAGTATTTT,CASSPRGGSTDTQYF
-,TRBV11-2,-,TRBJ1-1,TGTGCCAGCAGCTTAGTGGCAGGCACTGAAGCTTTCTTT,CASSLVAGTEAFF
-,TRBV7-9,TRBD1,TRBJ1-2,TGTGCCAGCAGCATCCGACAGGGAACGGATGGCTACACCTTC,CASSIRQGTDGYTF
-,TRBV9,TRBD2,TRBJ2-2,TGTGCCAGCAGCTGGGCCGGGACTAGCGGGCATCACGGGGAGCTGTTTTTT,CASSWAGTSGHHGELFF
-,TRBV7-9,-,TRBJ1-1,TGTGCCAGCAACCTAGGGGTAATGAACACTGAAGCTTTCTTT,CASNLGVMNTEAFF
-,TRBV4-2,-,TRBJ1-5,TGTGCCAGCAGCCCCGCGACCGGAGGGCCCCAGCATTTT,CASSPATGGPQHF
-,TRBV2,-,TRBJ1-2,TGTGCCAGCAGTGAAATGGGGGGTCGAGATCGCACCTTC,CASSEMGGRDRTF
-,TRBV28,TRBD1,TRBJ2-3,TGTGCCAGCCACGGACAGGCGGCGCAGTATTTT,CASHGQAAQYF
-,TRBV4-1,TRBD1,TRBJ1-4,TGCGCCAGCAGCTGGGGACAGGGGATAGAAAAACTGTTTTTT,CASSWGQGIEKLFF
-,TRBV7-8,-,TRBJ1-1,TGTGCCAGCAGCTGGGGGGATGCTGAAGCTTTCTTT,CASSWGDAEAFF
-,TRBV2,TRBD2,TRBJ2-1,TGTGCCAGCGGAGCCGGGACTAGCGTAGTCAATGAGCAGTTCTTC,CASGAGTSVVNEQFF
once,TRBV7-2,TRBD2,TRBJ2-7,TGTGCCAGCAGCCCAGCCTCTGCGGGAGTCTACGAGCAGTACTTC,CASSPASAGVYEQYF
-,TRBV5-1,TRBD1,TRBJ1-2,TGCGCCAGCAGTCCGGGACAGGGGCGAAGGGGCTATGGCTACACCTTC,CASSPGQGRRGYGYTF
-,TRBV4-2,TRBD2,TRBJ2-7,TGTGCCAGCAGCCAAGACCCACCTAGCGGACTCATCTACGAGCAGTACTTC,CASSQDPPSGLIYEQYF
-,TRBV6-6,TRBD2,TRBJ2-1,TGTGCCAGCAGTTCCCTCATTCGCGGGAGGGCCGATGAGCAGTTCTTC,CASSSLIRGRADEQFF
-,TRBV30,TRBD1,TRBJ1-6,TGTGCCTGGAGGAAAAAAATCGGACAGGGGGCAAATTCACCCCTCCACTTT,CAWRKKIGQGANSPLHF
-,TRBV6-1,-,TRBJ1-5,TGTGCCAGCAGTGAAGGAGGTTTTTCGGGATATAGCAATCAGCCCCAGCATTTT,CASSEGGFSGYSNQPQHF
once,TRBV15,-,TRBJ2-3,TGTGCCACCAGCAGGAAGACAGGCGATACGCAGTATTTT,CATSRKTGDTQYF
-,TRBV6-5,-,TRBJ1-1,TGTGTGGTTCGGGGAGGAGACACTGAAGCTTTCTTT,CVVRGGDTEAFF
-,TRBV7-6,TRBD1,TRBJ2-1,TGTGCCAGCAGCCCGGGACAGCGCTCCTACAATGAGCAGTTCTTC,CASSPGQRSYNEQFF
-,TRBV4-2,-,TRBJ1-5,TGTGCCAGCAGCCAGCGTCATAGCAATCAGCCCCAGCATTTT,CASSQRHSNQPQHF
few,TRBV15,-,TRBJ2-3,TGTGCCACCCTGAAAGGGGGCACAGATACGCAGTATTTT,CATLKGGTDTQYF
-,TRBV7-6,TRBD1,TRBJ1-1,TGTGCCAGCAGCCAGGGGACAGGGGGCACTGAAGCTTTCTTT,CASSQGTGGTEAFF
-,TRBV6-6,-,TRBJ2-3,TGTGCCAGCAGTGCTCCCTCGCAGGGAGGAGATACGCAGTATTTT,CASSAPSQGGDTQYF
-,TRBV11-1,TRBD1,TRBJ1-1,TGTGCCAGCAGTCTAGGACAGGGTAACACTGAAGCTTTCTTT,CASSLGQGNTEAFF
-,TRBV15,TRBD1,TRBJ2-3,TGTGCCACCACCCAGGGACAGGGAGCGGTGTTGCGCACAGATACGCAGTATTTT,CATTQGQGAVLRTDTQYF
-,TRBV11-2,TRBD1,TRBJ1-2,TGTGCCAGCAGCCCGGACAGGGCGTATGGCTACACCTTC,CASSPDRAYGYTF
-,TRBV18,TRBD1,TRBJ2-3,TGTGCCAGCTCACCACGGGCCGGGACAGGGGTCACAGATACGCAGTATTTT,CASSPRAGTGVTDTQYF
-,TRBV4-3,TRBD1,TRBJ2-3,TGCGCCAGCAGCCAAGCCGGACAGGGGTTAGATACGCAGTATTTT,CASSQAGQGLDTQYF
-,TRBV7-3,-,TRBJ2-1,TGTGCCAGCAGCTTAACTGGAGGAGGAAATGAGCAGTTCTTC,CASSLTGGGNEQFF